The source of this TCR beta chain is a study of blood T cell repertoires in COVID-19. Study context: The origin of the acute and convalescent COVID-19 samples was the United States, Italy and Spain.

The V end was cut by 5 bases, the J end by 0 bases, with 13 bases between. Germline V gives CDR1 KGHSH, CDR2 LQKENI. This CDR3 has 15 residues. In the original processing: Amplification of reference gene primers provided the estimated nucleated cell counts. The table came from immunoSEQ multiplex PCR; TCRdb's copy has only in-frame clones and leaves some out. V, J and clone size were drawn from that table, and D and trimming were deduced from the DNA. The sample holds tens of thousands of clones; less than 85% are singletons and the top ten take roughly a sixth. This chain links TRBV18 with TRBJ1-2, with D maybe TRBD1 (5 bases). Source material: peripheral blood. This TCR was sampled from a woman aged 50 to 60 with active or convalescent COVID-19. In DNA form, the CDR3 reads TGTGCCAGCTCAAGCGGGGCCATCACTAACTATGGCTACACCTTC. Residues: CASSSGAITNYGYTF. Complete variable domain (other parts from reference TRBV18 and TRBJ1-2): NAGVMQNPRHLVRRRGQEARLRCSPMKGHSHVYWYRQLPEEGLKFMVYLQKENIIDESGMPKERFSAEFPKEGPSILRIQQVVRGDSAAYFCASSSGAITNYGYTFGSGTRLTVV.